This passage covers 3 T cell receptor beta chains from one sample sequenced in a study of shared clonotypes between healthy human individuals. This table comes from immunoSEQ multiplex PCR, and its TCRdb copy is limited to in-frame clones, with some not included. The table shows about 320,000 clones, with around 90% occurring only once. The sequenced sample was memory CD8+ T cells sorted from blood. Sample subset: CD45RO+ cells pooled with CCR7-negative TemRA cells. The source is a young man in good health.

The V and J genes are TRBV15 and TRBJ1-1; D ambiguous. Deletions cut 0 bases from V and 1 base from J, with 12 bases between. Germline CDR1 reads LNHNV; CDR2 reads YYDKDF (reference sequence). The CDR3 contains 16 residues. This CDR3 reads CATSRDVIGPNTEAFF. As DNA, the CDR3 is TGTGCCACCAGCAGAGATGTGATAGGTCCGAACACTGAAGCTTTCTTT.

The chain links TRBV10-3 to TRBJ2-1, with D perhaps matching TRBD1 (5 bases). Germline V gene data show CDR1 as ENHRY and CDR2 as SYGVKD. This CDR3 spans 15 amino acids. V was shortened by 4 bases and J by 9 bases, with 19 bases between the two germline ends. The CDR3: CAISVESGRDGEQFF. In nucleotides, the CDR3 is TGTGCCATCAGTGTTGAATCCGGCAGGGATGGTGAGCAGTTCTTC.

This clone occurred a few times. The V gene is TRBV7-6, the J gene TRBJ1-3; D is undetermined. The V gene lost 5 bases and the J gene lost 2 bases, with 13 bases spanning the gap. The CDR3 is 15 amino acids. CDR1 is SGHVS and CDR2 is FNYEAQ in the germline V gene. The CDR3 sequence: CASSAQDSAGNTIYF. The CDR3 coding sequence is TGTGCCAGCAGCGCGCAGGATTCAGCTGGAAACACCATATATTTT.